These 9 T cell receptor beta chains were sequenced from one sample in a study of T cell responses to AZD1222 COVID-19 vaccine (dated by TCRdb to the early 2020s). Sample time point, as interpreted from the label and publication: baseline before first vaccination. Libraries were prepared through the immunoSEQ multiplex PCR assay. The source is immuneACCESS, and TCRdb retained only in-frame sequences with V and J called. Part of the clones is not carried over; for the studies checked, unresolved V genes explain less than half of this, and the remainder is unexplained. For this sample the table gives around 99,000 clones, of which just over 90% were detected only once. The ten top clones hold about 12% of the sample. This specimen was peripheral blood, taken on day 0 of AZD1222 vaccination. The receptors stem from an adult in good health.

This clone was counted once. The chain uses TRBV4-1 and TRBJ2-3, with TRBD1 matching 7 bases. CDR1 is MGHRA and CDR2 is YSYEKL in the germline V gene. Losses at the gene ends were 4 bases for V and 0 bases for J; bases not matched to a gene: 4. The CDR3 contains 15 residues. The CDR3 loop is CASSRETGSTDTQYF. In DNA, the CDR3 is TGCGCCAGCAGCCGCGAGACAGGGAGCACAGATACGCAGTATTTT.

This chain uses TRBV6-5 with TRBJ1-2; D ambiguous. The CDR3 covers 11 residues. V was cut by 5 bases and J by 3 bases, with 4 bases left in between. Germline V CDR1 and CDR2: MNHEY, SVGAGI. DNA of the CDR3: TGTGCCAGCAGTACCCACTATGGCTACACCTTC. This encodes CASSTHYGYTF.

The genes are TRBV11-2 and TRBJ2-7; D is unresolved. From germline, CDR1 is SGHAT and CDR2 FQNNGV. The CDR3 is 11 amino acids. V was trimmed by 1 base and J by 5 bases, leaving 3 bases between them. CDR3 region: CASSLANEQYF. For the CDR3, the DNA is TGTGCCAGCAGCTTAGCGAACGAGCAGTACTTC.

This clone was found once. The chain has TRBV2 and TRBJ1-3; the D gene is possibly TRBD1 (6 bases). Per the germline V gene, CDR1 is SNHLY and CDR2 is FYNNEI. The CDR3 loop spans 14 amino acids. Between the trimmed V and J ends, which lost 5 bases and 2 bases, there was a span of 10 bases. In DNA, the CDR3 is TGTGCCAGCAGTCCGGGGGGCACTGGAAACACCATATATTTT. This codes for CASSPGGTGNTIYF.

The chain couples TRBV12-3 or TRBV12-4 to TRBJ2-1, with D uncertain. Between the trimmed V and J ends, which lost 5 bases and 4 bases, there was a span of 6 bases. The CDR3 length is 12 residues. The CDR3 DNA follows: TGTGCCAGCAGTGAGAAGTACAATGAGCAGTTCTTC. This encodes CASSEKYNEQFF.

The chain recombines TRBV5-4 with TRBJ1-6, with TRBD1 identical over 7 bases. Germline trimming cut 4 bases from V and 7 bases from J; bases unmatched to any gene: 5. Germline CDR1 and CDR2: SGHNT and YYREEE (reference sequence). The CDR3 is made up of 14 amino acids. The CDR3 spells CASSPGTENSPLHF. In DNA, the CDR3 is TGTGCCAGCAGCCCCGGGACAGAGAATTCACCCCTCCACTTT.

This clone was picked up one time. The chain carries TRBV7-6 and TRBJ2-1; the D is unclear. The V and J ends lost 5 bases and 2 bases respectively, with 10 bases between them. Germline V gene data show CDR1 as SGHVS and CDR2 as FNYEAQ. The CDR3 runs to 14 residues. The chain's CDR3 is CASSPAGTYNEQFF. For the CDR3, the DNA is TGTGCCAGCAGCCCTGCTGGGACCTACAATGAGCAGTTCTTC.

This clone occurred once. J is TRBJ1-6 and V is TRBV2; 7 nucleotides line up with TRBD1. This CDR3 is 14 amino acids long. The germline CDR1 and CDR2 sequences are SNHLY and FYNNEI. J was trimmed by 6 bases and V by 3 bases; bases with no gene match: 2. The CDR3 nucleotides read TGTGCCAGCAGTGATGAGGGGGCTAATTCACCCCTCCACTTT. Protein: CASSDEGANSPLHF.

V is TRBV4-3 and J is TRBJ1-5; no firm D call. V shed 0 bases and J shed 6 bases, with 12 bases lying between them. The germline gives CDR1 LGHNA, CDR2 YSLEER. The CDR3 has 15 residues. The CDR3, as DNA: TGCGCCAGCAGCCAAGATATAAGCGGCGGTCAGCCCCAGCATTTT. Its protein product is CASSQDISGGQPQHF.